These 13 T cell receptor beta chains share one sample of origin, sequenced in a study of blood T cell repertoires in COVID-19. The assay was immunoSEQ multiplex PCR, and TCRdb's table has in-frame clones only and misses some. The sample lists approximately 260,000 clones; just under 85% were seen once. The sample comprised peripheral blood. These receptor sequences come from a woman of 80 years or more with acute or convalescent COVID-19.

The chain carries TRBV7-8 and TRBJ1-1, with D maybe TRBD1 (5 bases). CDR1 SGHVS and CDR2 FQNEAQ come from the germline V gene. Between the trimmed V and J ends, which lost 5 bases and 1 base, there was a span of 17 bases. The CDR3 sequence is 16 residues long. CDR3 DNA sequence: TGTGCCAGCAGCGTAAGTGGGGGGTCGGCGAACACTGAAGCTTTCTTT. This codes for CASSVSGGSANTEAFF.

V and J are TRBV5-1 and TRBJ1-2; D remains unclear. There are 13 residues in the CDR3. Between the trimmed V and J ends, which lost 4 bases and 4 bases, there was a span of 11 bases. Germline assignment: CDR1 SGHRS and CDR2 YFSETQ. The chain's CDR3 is CASSPSAPYGYTF. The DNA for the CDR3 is TGCGCCAGCAGCCCCAGCGCCCCCTATGGCTACACCTTC.

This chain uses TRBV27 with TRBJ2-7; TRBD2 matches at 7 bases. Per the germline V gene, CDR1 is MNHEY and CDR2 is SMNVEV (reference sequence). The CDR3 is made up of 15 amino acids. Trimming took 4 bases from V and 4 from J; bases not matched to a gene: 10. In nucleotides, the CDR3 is TGTGCCAGCAGTTCCCCCCTGCGGGGGACGTACGAGCAGTACTTC. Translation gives CASSSPLRGTYEQYF.

CDR3 nucleotides: TGTGCCAGTAAGGGCAGGGGGCTTGGCGGCAATCAGCCCCAGCATTTT. This sequence encodes CASKGRGLGGNQPQHF. This chain joins TRBV19 and TRBJ1-5, with 8 bases matching TRBD1. V gave up 7 bases and J gave up 2 bases; unmatched junction bases: 10. Germline CDR1 reads LNHDA; CDR2 reads SQIVND (reference sequence). This CDR3 region has 16 residues.

The CDR3 here is CASSNSGANVLTF. CDR3 nucleotide sequence: TGTGCCAGCAGCAACTCTGGGGCCAACGTCCTGACTTTC. The V and J genes are TRBV2 and TRBJ2-6; D is unclear. There are 13 residues in the CDR3. Deletions cut 6 bases from V and 0 bases from J, with 3 bases between. Germline values: CDR1 SNHLY, CDR2 FYNNEI.

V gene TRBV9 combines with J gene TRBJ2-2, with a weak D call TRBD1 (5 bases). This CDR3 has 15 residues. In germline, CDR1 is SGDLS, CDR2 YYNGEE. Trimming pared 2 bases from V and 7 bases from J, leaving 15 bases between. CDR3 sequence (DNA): TGTGCCAGCAGCGTGGCCCCAGGGTCCGACGGGGAGCTGTTTTTT. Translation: CASSVAPGSDGELFF.

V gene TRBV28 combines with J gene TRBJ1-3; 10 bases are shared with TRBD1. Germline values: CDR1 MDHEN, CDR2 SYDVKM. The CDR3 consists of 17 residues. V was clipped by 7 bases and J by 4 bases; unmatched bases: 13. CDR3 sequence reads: CASNAPGQGVSGNTIYF. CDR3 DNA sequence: TGTGCCAGCAATGCCCCCGGACAGGGGGTGTCGGGAAACACCATATATTTT.

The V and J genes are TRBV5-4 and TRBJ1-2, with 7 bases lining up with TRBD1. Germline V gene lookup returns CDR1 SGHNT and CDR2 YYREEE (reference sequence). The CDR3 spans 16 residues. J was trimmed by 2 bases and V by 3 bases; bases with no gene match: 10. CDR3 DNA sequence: TGTGCCAGCAGCTCCGGGGGGGACAGTCGAAACTATGGCTACACCTTC. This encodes CASSSGGDSRNYGYTF.

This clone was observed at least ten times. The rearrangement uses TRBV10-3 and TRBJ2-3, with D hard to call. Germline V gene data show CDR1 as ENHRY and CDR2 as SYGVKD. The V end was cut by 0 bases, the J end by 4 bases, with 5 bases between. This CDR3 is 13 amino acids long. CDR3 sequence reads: CAISESSPDTQYF. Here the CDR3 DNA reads TGTGCCATCAGTGAGTCGAGTCCAGATACGCAGTATTTT.

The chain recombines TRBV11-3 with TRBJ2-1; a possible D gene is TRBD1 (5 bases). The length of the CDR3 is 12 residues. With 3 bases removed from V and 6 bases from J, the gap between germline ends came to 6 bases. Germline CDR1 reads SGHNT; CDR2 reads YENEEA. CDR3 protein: CASSFRGNEQFF. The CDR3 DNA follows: TGTGCCAGCAGCTTTAGGGGCAATGAGCAGTTCTTC.

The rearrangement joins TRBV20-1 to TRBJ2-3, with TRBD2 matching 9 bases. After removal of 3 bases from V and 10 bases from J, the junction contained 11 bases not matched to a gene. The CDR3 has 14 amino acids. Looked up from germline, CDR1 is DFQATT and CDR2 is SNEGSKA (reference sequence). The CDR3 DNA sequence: TGCAGTGCTAGTCTGCAGCGGGGGGTTTGGGCGCAGTATTTT. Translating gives CSASLQRGVWAQYF.

CDR3: CASTNPEVFYGYTF. The CDR3 DNA is TGTGCCAGCACAAACCCCGAGGTCTTTTATGGCTACACCTTC. This chain connects TRBV28 to TRBJ1-2; D is uncertain. In germline, CDR1 is MDHEN, CDR2 SYDVKM. The CDR3 spans 14 residues. V lost 7 bases and J lost 5, with 17 bases in between.

The CDR3 bases are TGTGCCTGGAGGCCTCGGGACAGGGGGTATCAGCCCCAGCATTTT. Its protein product is CAWRPRDRGYQPQHF. The chain links TRBV30 to TRBJ1-5, with 11 nucleotides matching TRBD1. There are 15 residues in the CDR3. J was trimmed by 5 bases and V by 3 bases; bases with no gene match: 6. Germline values: CDR1 GTSNPN, CDR2 SVGIG (reference sequence).